One and the same sample provided the 10 T cell receptor beta chains below, sequenced in a study of post-analysis software for immune sequencing data. Study-wide points: The five TRBV segments detected at higher frequency in patients than in controls included TRBV5-6, TRBV5-1 and TRBV20-1.

These receptors' targets are unknown. The TCR beta cDNA libraries contained unique molecular identifiers. MiXCR, applied by TCRdb to the PCR reads, yields one record per CDR3 protein. The table records about 800,000 distinct CDR3 sequences, about 32% of them present only once. The sample consisted of blood. The source of these receptors is a girl aged 5-17 years with multiple sclerosis.

The V call is TRBV10-3, the J call TRBJ2-1, with D perhaps TRBD2 (5 bases). The germline gives CDR1 ENHRY, CDR2 SYGVKD. The ends were cut back, 3 bases at V and 6 bases at J, with 24 bases in the middle. The CDR3 covers 18 residues. The DNA for the CDR3 is TGTGCCATCAGTGACCTAGGACTCCATCCCGACTTGGGCAATGAGCAGTTCTTC. Translated: CAISDLGLHPDLGNEQFF.

The gene calls are TRBV24-1 and TRBJ2-7; 8 nucleotides line up with TRBD1. V lost 2 bases, J lost 7 bases, and 15 bases stayed unmatched. Germline V gene sequence: CDR1 KGHDR, CDR2 SFDVKD. CDR3 length: 17 residues. CDR3 bases: TGTGCCACCAGTGATTCATTATACGGGACAGGAGACAATGAGCAGTACTTC. Translating gives CATSDSLYGTGDNEQYF.

The rearrangement joins TRBV9 to TRBJ2-5; D gene uncertain. The CDR3 is 14 residues long. CDR1 is SGDLS, CDR2 YYNGEE, per germline. Trimming stripped 1 base from V and 5 bases from J, with 12 bases between. CDR3 DNA sequence: TGTGCCAGCAGCGTACGTGGGGTCGTGGAGACCCAGTACTTC. Its translation is CASSVRGVVETQYF. Looking up the rest from reference TRBV9 and TRBJ2-5 gives the full variable domain: DSGVTQTPKHLITATGQRVTLRCSPRSGDLSVYWYQQSLDQGLQFLIQYYNGEERAKGNILERFSAQQFPDLHSELNLSSLELGDSALYFCASSVRGVVETQYFGPGTRLLVL.

This clonotype has only a few counts. The CDR3 loop is CASRRTSGGNFVGSEQFF. CDR3 bases: TGTGCCAGCAGACGGACTAGCGGGGGGAATTTTGTGGGCAGCGAGCAGTTCTTC. The chain is built from TRBV11-2 and TRBJ2-1; TRBD2 matches 14 bases. V dropped 6 bases and J dropped 10; count of bases not matched to a gene: 17. This CDR3 spans 18 amino acids. Germline CDR1 SGHAT, CDR2 FQNNGV.

This clonotype was recorded a few times. The chain employs TRBV12-3 or TRBV12-4 and TRBJ2-3, with D possibly called TRBD1 or TRBD2 (5 bases each). The CDR3 has 21 residues. Trimming stripped 3 bases from V and 1 base from J, with 29 bases between. The CDR3 DNA reads as TGTGCCAGCAGTTTTAGGGCGTGGGGACGGAGAAGGCCGGGCGGCACAGATACGCAGTATTTT. This encodes CASSFRAWGRRRPGGTDTQYF.

This clonotype appeared many times. V gene TRBV29-1 combines with J gene TRBJ2-5, with no clear D. CDR3 length equals 12 residues. Germline CDR1 reads SQVTM; CDR2 reads ANQGSEA. V was cut by 3 bases and J by 1 base, with 6 bases left in between. CDR3 nucleotide sequence: TGCAGCGTTGAGCGGTTCCAAGAGACCCAGTACTTC. This sequence encodes CSVERFQETQYF. Looking up the rest from reference TRBV29-1 and TRBJ2-5 gives the full variable domain: SAVISQKPSRDICQRGTSLTIQCQVDSQVTMMFWYRQQPGQSLTLIATANQGSEATYESGFVIDKFPISRPNLTFSTLTVSNMSPEDSSIYLCSVERFQETQYFGPGTRLLVL.

The chain combines TRBV5-4 with TRBJ2-7; D perhaps matches TRBD2 (5 bases). The J call may not be correct, given that the DNA end is closer to TRBJ2-5. Germline V CDR1 and CDR2: SGHNT, YYREEE (reference sequence). This CDR3 has 14 residues. The CDR3 region has the DNA TGTGCCAGCAGCTTGGTGTCCGAGGGAGAGACCCAGTACTTC. Its protein is CASSLVSEGETQYF.

This clonotype has a handful of counts. This sequence joins TRBV20-1 and TRBJ1-5; 7 bases align to TRBD1. The V and J ends lost 2 bases and 7 bases, in that order; junction bases with no gene match: 14. The CDR3 consists of 16 residues. Germline CDR1 is DFQATT and CDR2 is SNEGSKA (reference sequence). The CDR3 DNA is TGCAGTGCTAGATCCCTGGGGGCCGGGGACAGCCAGCCCCAGCATTTT. Protein: CSARSLGAGDSQPQHF.

This chain connects TRBV9 to TRBJ2-1, with D perhaps given as TRBD1 or TRBD2 (6 bases each). The CDR3 length is 15 residues. Trimming took off 0 bases at V and 7 bases at J, with 14 bases between the two ends. Germline V gene data show CDR1 as SGDLS and CDR2 as YYNGEE. The CDR3 DNA follows: TGTGCCAGCAGCGTAGCCAGGGGTAGCGGTAATGAGCAGTTCTTC. Protein product: CASSVARGSGNEQFF.

This clonotype was recorded at least ten times. The chain has TRBV3-1 and TRBJ2-3; 14 nucleotides agree with TRBD2. This CDR3 has 16 residues. CDR1 and CDR2 from the germline V gene are LGHDT and YNNKEL (reference sequence). Trimming removed 3 bases from V and 2 bases from J; junction bases left unmatched: 1. As DNA, the CDR3 is TGTGCCAGCAGCCAGGGACTAGCGGGAGCCACAGATACGCAGTATTTT. Protein product: CASSQGLAGATDTQYF.